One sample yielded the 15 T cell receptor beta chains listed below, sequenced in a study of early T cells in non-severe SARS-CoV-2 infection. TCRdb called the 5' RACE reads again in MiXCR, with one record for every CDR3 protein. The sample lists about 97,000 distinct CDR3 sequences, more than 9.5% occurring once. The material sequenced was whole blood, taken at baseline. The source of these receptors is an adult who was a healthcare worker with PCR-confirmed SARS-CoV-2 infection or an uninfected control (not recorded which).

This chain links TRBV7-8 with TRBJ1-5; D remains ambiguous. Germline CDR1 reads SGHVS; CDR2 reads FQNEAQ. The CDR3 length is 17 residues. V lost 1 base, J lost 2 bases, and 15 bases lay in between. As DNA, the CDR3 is TGTGCCAGCAGCTTAGAATGGGCCGGGCTGGGCAATCAGCCCCAGCATTTT. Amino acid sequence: CASSLEWAGLGNQPQHF.

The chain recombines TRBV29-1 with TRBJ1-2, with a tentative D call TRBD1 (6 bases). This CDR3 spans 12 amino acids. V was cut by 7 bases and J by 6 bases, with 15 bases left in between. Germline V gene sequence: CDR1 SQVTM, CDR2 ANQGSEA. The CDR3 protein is CSATGLWNGYTF. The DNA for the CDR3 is TGCAGCGCAACAGGGCTGTGGAATGGCTACACCTTC. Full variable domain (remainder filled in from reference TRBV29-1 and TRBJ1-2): SAVISQKPSRDICQRGTSLTIQCQVDSQVTMMFWYRQQPGQSLTLIATANQGSEATYESGFVIDKFPISRPNLTFSTLTVSNMSPEDSSIYLCSATGLWNGYTFGSGTRLTVV.

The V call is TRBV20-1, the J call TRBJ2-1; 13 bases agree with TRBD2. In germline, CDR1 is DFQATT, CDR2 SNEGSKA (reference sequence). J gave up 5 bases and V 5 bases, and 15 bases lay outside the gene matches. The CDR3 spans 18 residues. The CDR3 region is CSAPRLAGGPKEHNEQFF. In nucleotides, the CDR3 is TGCAGTGCTCCCCGACTAGCGGGAGGCCCAAAGGAACACAATGAGCAGTTCTTC.

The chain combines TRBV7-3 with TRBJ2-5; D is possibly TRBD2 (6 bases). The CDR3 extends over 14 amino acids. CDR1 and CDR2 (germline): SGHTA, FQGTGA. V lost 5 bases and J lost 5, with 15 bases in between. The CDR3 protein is CASSTGTAGETQYF. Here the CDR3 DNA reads TGTGCCAGCAGCACCGGGACCGCGGGGGAGACCCAGTACTTC.

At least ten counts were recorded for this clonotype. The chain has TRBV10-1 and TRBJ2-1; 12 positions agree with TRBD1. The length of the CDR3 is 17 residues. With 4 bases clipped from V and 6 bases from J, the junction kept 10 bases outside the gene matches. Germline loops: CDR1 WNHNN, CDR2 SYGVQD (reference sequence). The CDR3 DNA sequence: TGCGCCAGCAGTGGGCTTACCGGGACAGGGGGCCGCAATGAGCAGTTCTTC. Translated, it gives CASSGLTGTGGRNEQFF.

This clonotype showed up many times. CDR3 in DNA: TGTGCCAGCAGTGAAAGGTGGACGGTTTTAGAGCAGTACTTC. It is translated as CASSERWTVLEQYF. The chain has TRBV2 and TRBJ2-7, with D hard to call. The CDR3 runs to 14 residues. Trimming stripped 2 bases from V and 7 bases from J, with 15 bases between. Germline V CDR1 and CDR2: SNHLY, FYNNEI.

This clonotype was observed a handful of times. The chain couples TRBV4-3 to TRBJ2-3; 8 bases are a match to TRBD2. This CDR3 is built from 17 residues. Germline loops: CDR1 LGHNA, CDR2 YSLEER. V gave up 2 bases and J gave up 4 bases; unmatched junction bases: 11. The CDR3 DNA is TGCGCCAGCAGCCAATCCACTGGAGCGGGAGAGGCAGATACGCAGTATTTT. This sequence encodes CASSQSTGAGEADTQYF.

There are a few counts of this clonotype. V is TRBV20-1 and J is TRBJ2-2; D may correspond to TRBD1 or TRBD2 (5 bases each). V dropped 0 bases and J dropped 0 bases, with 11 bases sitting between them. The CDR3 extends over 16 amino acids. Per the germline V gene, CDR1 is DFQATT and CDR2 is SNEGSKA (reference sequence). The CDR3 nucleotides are TGCAGTGCTAGAGATTTAAGAGGGGCGAACACCGGGGAGCTGTTTTTT. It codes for CSARDLRGANTGELFF.

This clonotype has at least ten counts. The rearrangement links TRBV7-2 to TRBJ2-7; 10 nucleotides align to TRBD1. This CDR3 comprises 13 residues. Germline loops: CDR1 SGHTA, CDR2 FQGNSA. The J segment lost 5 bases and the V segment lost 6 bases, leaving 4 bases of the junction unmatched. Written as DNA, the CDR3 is TGTGCCAGCAGTTGGACAGGGGGAAACGAGCAGTACTTC. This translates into CASSWTGGNEQYF.

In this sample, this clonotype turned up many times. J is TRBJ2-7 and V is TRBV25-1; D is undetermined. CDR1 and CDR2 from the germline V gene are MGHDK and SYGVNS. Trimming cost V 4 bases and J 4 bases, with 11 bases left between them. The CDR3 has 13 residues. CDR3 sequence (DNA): TGTGCCAGCAGTGGGCTAGTCGCGTACGAGCAGTACTTC. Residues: CASSGLVAYEQYF.

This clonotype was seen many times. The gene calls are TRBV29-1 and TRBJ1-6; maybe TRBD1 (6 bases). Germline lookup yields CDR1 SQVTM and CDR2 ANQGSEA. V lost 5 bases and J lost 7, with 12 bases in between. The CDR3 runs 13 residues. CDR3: CSVILTGNSPLHF. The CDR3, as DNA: TGCAGCGTTATACTGACAGGAAATTCACCCCTCCACTTT.

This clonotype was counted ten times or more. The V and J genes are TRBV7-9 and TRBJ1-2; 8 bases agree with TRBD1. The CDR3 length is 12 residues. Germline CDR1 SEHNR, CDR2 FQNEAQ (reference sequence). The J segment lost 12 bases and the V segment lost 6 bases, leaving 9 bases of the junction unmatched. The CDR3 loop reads CASSRSDRENTF. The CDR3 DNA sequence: TGTGCCAGCAGTCGGTCGGACAGGGAAAACACCTTC.

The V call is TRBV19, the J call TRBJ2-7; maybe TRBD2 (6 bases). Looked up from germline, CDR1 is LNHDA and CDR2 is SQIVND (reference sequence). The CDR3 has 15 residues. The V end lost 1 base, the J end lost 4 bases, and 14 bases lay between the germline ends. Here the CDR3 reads CASSIVGLEGYEQYF. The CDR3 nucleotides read TGTGCCAGTAGTATAGTAGGACTGGAGGGATACGAGCAGTACTTC. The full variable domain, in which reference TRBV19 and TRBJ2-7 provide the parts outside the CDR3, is DGGITQSPKYLFRKEGQNVTLSCEQNLNHDAMYWYRQDPGQGLRLIYYSQIVNDFQKGDIAEGYSVSREKKESFPLTVTSAQKNPTAFYLCASSIVGLEGYEQYFGPGTRLTVT.

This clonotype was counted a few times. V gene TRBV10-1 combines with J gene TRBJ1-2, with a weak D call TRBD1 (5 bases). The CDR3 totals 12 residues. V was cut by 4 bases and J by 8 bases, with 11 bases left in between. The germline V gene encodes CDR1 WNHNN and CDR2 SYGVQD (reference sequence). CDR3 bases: TGCGCCAGCAGTGCAGGGTTCGGCGGCTACACCTTC. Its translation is CASSAGFGGYTF.

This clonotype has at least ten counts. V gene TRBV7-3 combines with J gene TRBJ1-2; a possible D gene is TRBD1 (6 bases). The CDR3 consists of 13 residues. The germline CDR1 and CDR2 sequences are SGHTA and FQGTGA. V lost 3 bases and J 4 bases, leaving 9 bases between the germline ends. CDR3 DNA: TGTGCCAGCAGCTTGGACAGCGGCTATGGCTACACCTTC. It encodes CASSLDSGYGYTF.